This T cell receptor beta chain was sequenced during a study of blood T cell repertoires in COVID-19. Study-wide background: Researchers got acute and convalescent COVID-19 samples from the United States, Italy and Spain. T cells, B-cell-depleted T cells, or PBMCs provided the cDNA or gDNA that served as material.

Authors' methods: For nucleated cells, counts were estimated from reference gene primer amplification. Data came from immunoSEQ multiplex PCR; TCRdb stores just in-frame clones and leaves some out. V and J calls and clone size are as listed in that table; D and trimming were resolved from the DNA. The repertoire consists of fewer than 90,000 clones, with roughly 80% occurring once and the leading ten covering approximately 51%. Trimming stripped 0 bases from V and 3 bases from J, with 15 bases between. CDR1 and CDR2 (germline): SGHVS, FNYEAQ. This CDR3 is 16 amino acids long. The TCR originated in a human donor in a cohort sampled during active COVID-19. The specimen was peripheral blood. This chain links TRBV7-6 with TRBJ2-7; tentatively, D is TRBD1 (5 bases). CDR3: CASSLAQSRQGYEQYF. DNA of the CDR3: TGTGCCAGCAGCTTAGCGCAATCCAGGCAGGGCTACGAGCAGTACTTC. The full variable domain, completed using reference TRBV7-6 and TRBJ2-7, is GAGVSQSPRYKVTKRGQDVALRCDPISGHVSLYWYRQALGQGPEFLTYFNYEAQQDKSGLPNDRFSAERPEGSISTLTIQRTEQRDSAMYRCASSLAQSRQGYEQYFGPGTRLTVT.